Listed below are T cell receptor beta chains from one sample, sequenced in a study of cytomegalovirus exposure and HLA in healthy donors. Here immunoSEQ multiplex PCR was the method, and the copy in TCRdb shows in-frame clones only, minus some. Among around 190,000 clones, about three quarters were seen once, and the ten largest hold about 1%. The sequenced sample was PBMCs. The receptors derive from a woman aged 40 to 50 in good health and CMV-seronegative. Each CDR3 is given with its conserved first and last residue. D genes are given only for firm matches. Expanded clones are given a class, and other clones once, few, many or no size at all.

>-|TRBD2|TRBJ2-7|TRBV6-1
TGTGCCAGCAGTGAAGCCCGACCGAGGACTAGCGGGATCCACTCCTACGAGCAGTACTTC
CASSEARPRTSGIHSYEQYF
>-|TRBD1|TRBJ1-5|TRBV27
TGTGCCAGCACCCCCGGTACAGGGGGAAGTCAGCCCCAGCATTTT
CASTPGTGGSQPQHF
>-|TRBD2|TRBJ2-7|TRBV5-5
TGTGCCAGCAGCTTATTACTAGCGGGGCCTTCCTACGAGCAGTACTTC
CASSLLLAGPSYEQYF
>few|TRBD1|TRBJ1-5|TRBV4-3
TGCGCCAGCAGCCAATTACAGGGGAGCAATCAGCCCCAGCATTTT
CASSQLQGSNQPQHF
>-|-|TRBJ2-1|TRBV5-1
TGCGCCAGCAGCTTAAGCGGAGGGAGGAATGAGCAGTTCTTC
CASSLSGGRNEQFF
>-|TRBD2|TRBJ2-5|TRBV19
TGTGCCAGTAGTATAGCGGCGGGAGCCCTCCAAGAGACCCAGTACTTC
CASSIAAGALQETQYF
>-|-|TRBJ2-1|TRBV4-3
TGCGCCAGCAGCCAAGGGTTCACTACCGCCGATGAGCAGTTCTTC
CASSQGFTTADEQFF
>-|TRBD1|TRBJ1-2|TRBV27
TGTGCCAGCAGTTTATTCAGGGGGCATGGCTACACCTTC
CASSLFRGHGYTF
>-|-|TRBJ1-1|TRBV4-3
TGCGCCAGCAGCCAACGACAGGACACTGAAGCTTTCTTT
CASSQRQDTEAFF
>-|-|TRBJ2-4|TRBV30
TGTGCCTGGTCCGCTGGGCACATTCAGTACTTC
CAWSAGHIQYF
>-|TRBD1|TRBJ1-2|TRBV7-2
TGTGCCAGCAGCTTAGGCAGTGGGACAGGGAACTATGGCTACACTTTC
CASSLGSGTGNYGYTF
>-|TRBD1|TRBJ1-2|TRBV6-5
TGTGCCAGCAGTTACCGTCCGGGACAGGGAGGGTATGGCTACACCTTC
CASSYRPGQGGYGYTF
>-|-|TRBJ1-2|TRBV7-9
TGTTCCAGCAGCCCCTGGACGGGAGAGTTTGGGAGTGGCTACACCTTC
CSSSPWTGEFGSGYTF
>-|TRBD1|TRBJ1-5|TRBV30
TGTGCCTGGAGTCGGGACAGTGATCAGCCCCAGCATTTT
CAWSRDSDQPQHF
>few|-|TRBJ1-2|TRBV28
TGTGCCAGCAGTTCCAAAGCAAATCCCTCTAACTATGGCTACACCTTC
CASSSKANPSNYGYTF
>-|-|TRBJ1-3|TRBV7-2
TGTGCCAGCAGCTTAGGAGGGAGGGGGGCCTCTGGAAACACCATATATTTT
CASSLGGRGASGNTIYF
>-|TRBD2|TRBJ2-2|TRBV4-2
TGTGCCAGCAGCCCCCTCCCAATACTAGCGGGATTCGCCGGGGAGCTGTTTTTT
CASSPLPILAGFAGELFF
>-|-|TRBJ1-5|TRBV21-1
TGTGCCAGCAGCAACCCCGTGACAGGGAAGGGAGTTAACGATCAGCCCCAGCATTTT
CASSNPVTGKGVNDQPQHF
>-|TRBD2|TRBJ2-3|TRBV27
TGTGCCAGCGTCCGAAAGGCGGGAGGGAGAGATACGCAGTATTTT
CASVRKAGGRDTQYF
>few|-|TRBJ2-3|TRBV7-9
TGTGCCAGCAGTTACTCAGATACGCAGTATTTT
CASSYSDTQYF
>few|-|TRBJ1-1|TRBV4-3
TGCGCCAGCAGCCAAGGTCGCAGGGTGTCTGAAGCTTTCTTT
CASSQGRRVSEAFF
>-|-|TRBJ2-1|TRBV6-5
TGTGCCAGCAGCCTTAGGGGCGGTAATGAGCAGTTCTTC
CASSLRGGNEQFF
>-|TRBD2|TRBJ2-1|TRBV9
TGTGCCAGCAGCGTAGCGGGAGGCTCCTACAATGAGCAGTTCTTC
CASSVAGGSYNEQFF